Below, 16 T cell receptor beta chains from the same sample are listed, as sequenced in a study of Graves' ophthalmopathy and Graves' hyperthyroidism. The authors amplified TCR beta CDR3 regions, and they did so from RNA transcripts for repertoire sequencing. The first-round RT-PCR employed HTBI primers together with the Qiagen OneStep RT-PCR kit. A multiplex PCR was then performed as the second round. MiXCR was run by TCRdb on the multiplex PCR reads, yielding one entry per CDR3 protein. The sample lists about 740,000 distinct CDR3 sequences, approximately 40% seen once, with 44% in the top ten. Sequencing used peripheral blood. All receptors come from an adult man with Graves' ophthalmopathy.

The V and J genes are TRBV29-1 and TRBJ1-2; tentative D call: TRBD1 (6 bases). Germline lookup yields CDR1 SQVTM and CDR2 ANQGSEA. CDR3 length equals 11 residues. V lost 1 base to trimming and J lost 8 bases, with 8 bases between them. The CDR3 DNA sequence: TGCAGCGTTGAAGCAACAGGGGGCTACACCTTC. This sequence encodes CSVEATGGYTF.

The chain links TRBV7-9 to TRBJ2-2; the match to TRBD2 covers 13 bases. In germline, CDR1 is SEHNR, CDR2 FQNEAQ (reference sequence). The V and J ends lost 6 bases and 3 bases, in that order; junction bases with no gene match: 16. This CDR3 is built from 20 residues. The CDR3 region is CASSPGGRLAGGRDTGELFF. The CDR3 nucleotides read TGTGCCAGCAGTCCAGGAGGTAGACTAGCGGGGGGCCGGGACACCGGGGAGCTGTTTTTT.

This clonotype has only a few counts. The chain recombines TRBV29-1 with TRBJ1-5; 10 bases align to TRBD1. Germline CDR1 reads SQVTM; CDR2 reads ANQGSEA. After removal of 6 bases from V and 1 base from J, the junction contained 3 bases not matched to a gene. The CDR3 runs to 14 residues. The CDR3 nucleotides are TGCAGCGTAAGACAGGGGGCCAGCAATCAGCCCCAGCATTTT. As protein: CSVRQGASNQPQHF.

This clonotype occurred many times. The rearrangement links TRBV29-1 to TRBJ1-2; 11 bases match TRBD1. Germline CDR1 SQVTM, CDR2 ANQGSEA. This CDR3 contains 13 residues. With V trimmed by 6 bases and J by 7 bases, 7 bases remained unmatched. The CDR3 reads CSVRGQGASGYTF. The CDR3 bases are TGCAGCGTGAGAGGACAGGGGGCTAGTGGCTACACCTTC. Full variable domain (rest looked up from reference TRBV29-1 and TRBJ1-2): SAVISQKPSRDICQRGTSLTIQCQVDSQVTMMFWYRQQPGQSLTLIATANQGSEATYESGFVIDKFPISRPNLTFSTLTVSNMSPEDSSIYLCSVRGQGASGYTFGSGTRLTVV.

The chain joins TRBV29-1 to TRBJ1-2; 8 bases are shared with TRBD1. Germline V gene lookup returns CDR1 SQVTM and CDR2 ANQGSEA. The J segment lost 7 bases and the V segment lost 3 bases, leaving 7 bases of the junction unmatched. The CDR3 is 13 residues long. The DNA for the CDR3 is TGCAGCGTTGAGGGCAGGGGGCTGTCTGGCTACACCTTC. This sequence encodes CSVEGRGLSGYTF.

V usage is TRBV15 and J usage is TRBJ1-1; 7 nucleotides match TRBD1. The CDR3 extends over 11 amino acids. V trimming: 0 bases; J trimming: 11 bases; junction bases outside the gene matches: 0. The germline CDR1 and CDR2 sequences are LNHNV and YYDKDF (reference sequence). The CDR3 loop reads CATSRETGAFF. CDR3 nucleotides: TGTGCCACCAGCAGAGAGACAGGGGCTTTCTTT. Together with reference TRBV15 and TRBJ1-1, the CDR3 gives the full variable domain: DAMVIQNPRYQVTQFGKPVTLSCSQTLNHNVMYWYQQKSSQAPKLLFHYYDKDFNNEADTPDNFQSRRPNTSFCFLDIRSPGLGDTAMYLCATSRETGAFFGQGTRLTVV.

This clonotype was seen more than once but under ten times. The gene calls are TRBV7-6 and TRBJ2-5; 9 positions agree with TRBD2. The CDR3 sequence is 18 residues long. V was pared by 5 bases and J by 2 bases, with 15 bases of the junction left unmatched. Germline V lookup: CDR1 SGHVS, CDR2 FNYEAQ. In DNA, the CDR3 is TGTGCCAGCAGCCTGATGGCTAGCGGGGCGATTCTTCAAGAGACCCAGTACTTC. This encodes CASSLMASGAILQETQYF. The full variable domain, its missing parts supplied by reference TRBV7-6 and TRBJ2-5, is GAGVSQSPRYKVTKRGQDVALRCDPISGHVSLYWYRQALGQGPEFLTYFNYEAQQDKSGLPNDRFSAERPEGSISTLTIQRTEQRDSAMYRCASSLMASGAILQETQYFGPGTRLLVL.

In the case of this clonotype: This may arise from a read error, as a much more abundant clone is one base away. The rearrangement links TRBV7-2 to TRBJ2-5, with TRBD1 matching 7 bases. The CDR3 length is 14 residues. The germline gives CDR1 SGHTA, CDR2 FQGNSA. The CDR3: CASSVQGHQETQHF. Here the CDR3 DNA reads TGTGCCAGCAGCGTACAGGGGCACCAAGAGACCCAGCACTTC.

The chain uses TRBV11-1 and TRBJ1-1; perhaps TRBD1 as D (6 bases). The germline V and J ends were trimmed by 1 base and 5 bases, with 17 bases remaining between them. CDR1 and CDR2 from the germline V gene are SGHAT and FQDESV (reference sequence). The CDR3 covers 16 residues. CDR3 in amino acids: CASSLERRGDDTEAFF. The CDR3, as DNA: TGTGCCAGCAGCTTAGAGCGGAGGGGGGATGATACTGAAGCTTTCTTT.

This clonotype was recorded many times. J is TRBJ1-2 and V is TRBV7-2, with unresolved D. The CDR3 is made up of 13 amino acids. Trimming removed 0 bases from V and 8 bases from J, with 10 bases in between. Germline CDR1 SGHTA, CDR2 FQGNSA. The CDR3 loop reads CASSLARAGGYTF. DNA for the CDR3: TGTGCCAGCAGCTTAGCGCGTGCGGGAGGCTACACCTTC.

In its sample, this clonotype was seen many times. The chain recombines TRBV9 with TRBJ2-5, with 8 bases that match TRBD2. Germline lookup yields CDR1 SGDLS and CDR2 YYNGEE. This CDR3 contains 16 residues. Losses at the gene ends were 0 bases for V and 1 base for J; bases not matched to a gene: 5. The CDR3 DNA is TGTGCCAGCAGCGTAGCCAGCGGGGGAATCCAAGAGACCCAGTACTTC. It translates to CASSVASGGIQETQYF. Variable domain in full (rest from reference TRBV9 and TRBJ2-5): DSGVTQTPKHLITATGQRVTLRCSPRSGDLSVYWYQQSLDQGLQFLIQYYNGEERAKGNILERFSAQQFPDLHSELNLSSLELGDSALYFCASSVASGGIQETQYFGPGTRLLVL.

This clonotype was counted at least ten times. Its ends do not fully match the called genes, so a read error is possible. The CDR3 spells CASSLGQGSTEAFF. As DNA, the CDR3 is TGTGCCAGCAGCTTAGGACAGGGGAGCACTGAAGCTTTCTTT. The chain carries TRBV5-1 and TRBJ1-1, with TRBD1 matching 9 bases. The CDR3 runs to 14 residues. The V gene's germline CDR1 is SGHRS and CDR2 YFSETQ.

V and J are TRBV20-1 and TRBJ2-5; D not certain. The CDR3 spans 14 residues. V was pared by 3 bases and J by 7 bases, with 18 bases between. Germline lookup yields CDR1 DFQATT and CDR2 SNEGSKA (reference sequence). The CDR3 protein is CSARVLTPVGTQYF. The CDR3 DNA follows: TGCAGTGCTAGGGTACTCACTCCAGTGGGGACCCAGTACTTC.

This clonotype was seen ten or more times. The genes are TRBV10-3 and TRBJ2-5; the match to TRBD1 covers 8 bases. Trimming removed 4 bases from V and 5 bases from J; junction bases left unmatched: 9. The CDR3 length is 15 residues. Germline-derived CDR1 and CDR2 are ENHRY and SYGVKD. CDR3 nucleotides: TGTGCCATCAGTGCTGGGCAGGGGGCCCGGGAGACCCAGTACTTC. Protein sequence: CAISAGQGARETQYF.

This chain joins TRBV7-9 and TRBJ2-7, with TRBD1 identical over 7 bases. Unmatched junction bases numbered 4, after V lost 5 bases and J lost 0 bases. CDR1 is SEHNR and CDR2 is FQNEAQ in the germline V gene (reference sequence). The CDR3 loop spans 14 amino acids. The CDR3 spells CASSQGGPSYEQYF. The CDR3 region has the DNA TGTGCCAGCAGCCAAGGGGGCCCCTCCTACGAGCAGTACTTC.

The chain joins TRBV10-3 to TRBJ2-3; 12 nucleotides agree with TRBD1. CDR1 ENHRY and CDR2 SYGVKD come from the germline V gene. Unmatched junction bases numbered 2, after V lost 3 bases and J lost 4 bases. The CDR3 runs to 15 residues. The CDR3: CAISERDRGPDTQYF. The CDR3 coding sequence is TGTGCCATCAGTGAAAGGGACAGGGGGCCAGATACGCAGTATTTT.